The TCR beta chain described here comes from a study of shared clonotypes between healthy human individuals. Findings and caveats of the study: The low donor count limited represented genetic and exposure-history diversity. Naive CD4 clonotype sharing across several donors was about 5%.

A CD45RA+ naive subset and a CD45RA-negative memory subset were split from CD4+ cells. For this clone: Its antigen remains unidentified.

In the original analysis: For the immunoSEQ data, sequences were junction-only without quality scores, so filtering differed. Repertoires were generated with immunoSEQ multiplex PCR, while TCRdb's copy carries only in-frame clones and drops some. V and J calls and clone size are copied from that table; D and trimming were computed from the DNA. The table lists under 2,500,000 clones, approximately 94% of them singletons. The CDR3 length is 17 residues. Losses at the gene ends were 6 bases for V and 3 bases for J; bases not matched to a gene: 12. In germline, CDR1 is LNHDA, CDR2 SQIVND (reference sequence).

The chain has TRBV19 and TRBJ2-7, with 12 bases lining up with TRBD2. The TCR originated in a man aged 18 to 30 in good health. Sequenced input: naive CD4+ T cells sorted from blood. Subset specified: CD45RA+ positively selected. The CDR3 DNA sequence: TGTGCCAGTAGAACGACAGGGGCGACTAGCGGGAGCTACGAGCAGTACTTC. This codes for CASRTTGATSGSYEQYF. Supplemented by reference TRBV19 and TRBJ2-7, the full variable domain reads DGGITQSPKYLFRKEGQNVTLSCEQNLNHDAMYWYRQDPGQGLRLIYYSQIVNDFQKGDIAEGYSVSREKKESFPLTVTSAQKNPTAFYLCASRTTGATSGSYEQYFGPGTRLTVT.